The sequence of this T cell receptor (beta chain) was determined in a study of cytomegalovirus exposure and HLA in healthy donors (dated by TCRdb to about 2017). With respect to the entire study: An earlier analysis of roughly 500 of the donors reported around 280 Gb of sequence data and 117 million unique TCR beta sequences obtained from around 170 million T cells. A separate validation cohort of over 95 different subjects was used in addition to the 666-subject first cohort. In an earlier analysis of 500 to 650 of the donors, high-throughput TCR beta sequencing was used to judge whether each TCR beta V gene segment behaved as functional or pseudogenic. Typing coverage differed by locus: A, B, C, DRB1 and DQB1 were typed in about 620-630 donors, DQA1 in 500 to 550, DPA1 in some 600, and DPB1 in approximately 450. Five DR-DQ haplotypes were handled as single units for association and clustering, since linkage in the cohort was strong. An early release covering more than 500 HLA-typed donors comprised approximately 300 gigabases of sequencing data and 85 million to 100 million unique TCR sequences. Class I and class II HLA loci were covered by the typing at four-digit resolution. The later analysis used no new phenotypic data to find candidate immune exposures, relying instead on TCR beta sequences and their occurrence across donors. In a later analysis, previously published TCR beta repertoires from about 670 donors were re-analyzed and high-resolution HLA genotyping was added so that TCR occurrence patterns could be studied. The genetic ancestry cluster associated with self-reported Caucasian donors included roughly four fifths of the 300 to 450 genotyped donors. Among 300 to 450 genotyped donors of the cohort, an average of about 240,000 unique TCR beta nucleotide sequences were sequenced per donor, 15% to 20% of them non-productive. Every discovery cohort repertoire had been produced on one sequencing platform. The study was designed to test whether signatures of past pathogen exposure could be identified by cataloging public T cell receptors. Genome-wide SNP genotypes for about 65% of the roughly 700 donors were used in a later genetic analysis, which treated that subset as a discovery cohort. Alongside the repertoire data, information on donor age, sex, ethnicity and CMV serostatus was compiled. The study used immunosequencing to profile the T cell repertoires of approximately 650 subjects and linked those repertoires to cytomegalovirus serostatus. High-throughput TCR immunosequencing, statistical association of individual TCRs with disease status, and machine learning were combined to predict cytomegalovirus infection status.

Library creation used the immunoSEQ multiplex PCR assay. For the multiplex PCR, a mixture combining 60 forward primers for TCR Vbeta segments and 13 reverse primers for TCR Jbeta segments was used. A multiplex PCR assay on genomic DNA amplified the CDR3 region of rearranged TCR beta genes. On the Illumina HiSeq System, the amplified TCR beta libraries were sequenced as 87-base-pair reads. Per the original workflow: Across the 500 to 750 repertoires, a later analysis counted some 81 million unique TCR beta chains, roughly 11 million of which were shared by at least two donors. To remove PCR and sequencing errors, raw reads were error-corrected and collapsed into unique sequences using a nearest-neighbor algorithm that merged closely related sequences. To assign V, D and J gene segments, CDR3 sequences were aligned to IMGT reference sequences. Each retained sequence needed at least a six-nucleotide match to both a V gene segment and a J gene segment. Rearrangements were classified as productive when the CDR3 lacked stop codons and remained in frame with V and J, and all other rearrangements were classified as non-productive. CDR3 was defined according to IMGT convention as the region running from the second conserved V-encoded cysteine to the conserved J-encoded phenylalanine. The earlier analysis of some 550 of the donors excluded any sequence lacking an unambiguous match to a single V gene segment. In an earlier analysis of around 600 of the donors, V segments were called functional above 56.7% productive rearrangements and were called segregating when the between-donor standard deviation exceeded 5%. A statistical classification framework was developed to diagnose cytomegalovirus status using the catalog of TCR beta chain sequences. V and J gene assignment, in a later analysis, came from comparing TCR nucleotide sequences with IMGT/GENE-DB human TR gene sequences. A later analysis assigned CDR3 sequences and most-parsimonious VDJ recombination scenarios with the TCRdist pipeline. In a later analysis, each TCR beta chain was defined by its CDR3 amino acid sequence together with its V-gene family, and reads without a unique V-gene family were excluded. In a later analysis, 500 to 650 highly shared, low-generation-probability nucleotide sequences were removed to address suspected cross-contamination and a sequencing artifact. In a later analysis, a clonal expansion index for each public chain was calculated from normalized within-repertoire ranks of inferred template counts. In a later analysis, generation probabilities were computed with a VDJ recombination model fitted to out-of-frame rearrangements, and the resulting probabilities were checked against IGoR. Hypergeometric tests were used in a later analysis to score TCR-TCR, TCR-HLA and TCR-CMV co-occurrence, with a repertoire-size bias correction applied to the TCR pairs. In a later analysis, false discovery rates were estimated by permuting HLA or CMV assignments 20 times. In a later analysis, co-occurring TCRs were grouped using DBSCAN, and TCRdist sequence similarity was added for clustering within HLA-allele-positive subsets. Repertoires with fewer than 30,000 or more than 120,000 public chains, plus five repertoires with anomalous nucleotide sharing, were excluded from co-occurrence clustering. TCRdb mirrors the immuneACCESS table, restricted to in-frame sequences. Some clones are absent from its copies; in checked studies, under half trace to an unresolved V gene, and the reason for the others is unknown. V and J calls and clone size are those listed in that table; D and trimming were worked out from the DNA. The sample data list 200,000 or so clones, and 70% to 85% of these were observed just once. The ten largest make up approximately 1.5% of the sample.

Comments on this clone: The antigen it binds to is not known. The record has no base qualities; no much larger clone is one base away.

The cohort was made up of roughly 670 healthy bone marrow donors. At the time of sampling, all cohort members were nominally healthy, though unrecorded immune exposures were likely present. The donor tested CMV seronegative, placing the donor among the 350 or so seronegative members of the cohort. A peripheral blood sample was collected from each donor, and TCR beta sequencing was performed on peripheral blood mononuclear cells. Genomic DNA extraction from the blood cell samples was performed with the Qiagen DNeasy Blood Extraction Kit. Results and caveats for the whole study, not just this receptor: In a later analysis, HLA-associated TCR beta chains were found to be more clonally expanded and to have lower generation probabilities than equally common non-associated chains. A few of the identified cytomegalovirus-associated TCR beta chains were confirmed in vitro to be specific for cytomegalovirus antigens. Immune exposure information for the cohort was limited to CMV serostatus. Correlated functional status among segregating V segments might reflect linkage disequilibrium, but an unknown experimental factor could not be ruled out. A later analysis found that TCR association rates varied across HLA loci, with DRB1 alleles showing the most associated TCRs and HLA-C alleles the fewest. Strong co-occurrence of HLA alleles, especially DR and DQ, made assigning TCR associations to individual alleles difficult. It was suggested by the authors that the approach could potentially be generalized to other disease states and immunological phenotypes. Most TCR sequences were observed very rarely across donors, whereas some public TCRs were present in many individuals. Some IMGT-functional V segments, including TRBV6-2 and TRBV6-3, could not be distinguished by the 87-base-pair reads and were therefore excluded. The study listed 164 TCR beta chains as associated with cytomegalovirus. V-gene and J-gene trimming of TCR beta chains was associated with a missense DCLRE1C variant in a later genetic analysis, and the association was replicated in an independent cohort. An earlier analysis of approximately 570 of the donors showed that most TCR beta V segments appeared in productive rearrangements either about 87% or about 30% of the time, which broadly matched IMGT annotations. Specific HLA alleles were associated with some 15,000 TCR beta sequences at a false discovery rate of 0.05 in a later analysis. Several of the top co-occurrence clusters appeared to be linked to parvovirus B19, influenza, CMV and Epstein-Barr virus, according to a later analysis. Because counts were too low, 15 to 20 rarely observed V segments, including chromosome 9 orphons, were excluded from the earlier analysis of some 590 of the donors. HLA typing was unavailable for some donors at each locus, so association tests used only the typed subset. A group of highly shared sequence variants was considered likely to be a technical artifact of the sequencing pipeline. A further reported finding was that TCR beta sequences accurately predicted the HLA-A and HLA-B alleles for most subjects in the first cohort. In this cohort, only TCR beta chains were sequenced, and detectable features were limited by the absence of alpha or paired-chain data. Presence/absence analyses assumed roughly uniform sequencing depth across donors, an assumption that may not hold. In a later analysis, most CMV-associated TCR beta chains were found to appear HLA-restricted, with HLA associations seemingly driven largely by CMV exposure. According to a later genetic analysis, donors in an Asian-associated ancestry cluster had fewer N-insertions in productive TCRs than the approximately 650-donor mean. In both the original and validation cohorts, the classifier was reported to diagnose cytomegalovirus status with high specificity and sensitivity.

The germline V gene (reference sequence) provides CDR1 WNHNN and CDR2 SYGVQD. Including the terminal cysteine and phenylalanine, the CDR3 comprises 13 residues. The CDR3 DNA has 39 bases and is translated from base 1. Trimmed from V: 4 bases; trimmed from J: 4 bases; junction bases lacking a gene match: 1. The sample comprised PBMCs. The V and J segments used are TRBV10-1 and TRBJ2-1; TRBD2 agrees with 7 junctional bases. The origin of this receptor is a man between 45 and 60 years old in good health and CMV-seronegative. The encoded CDR3 is CASSGAGYNEQFF. The bases read TGCGCCAGCAGTGGAGCGGGATACAATGAGCAGTTCTTC.